This T cell receptor (beta chain) was retrieved from a study of blood T cell repertoires in COVID-19. The table came from immunoSEQ multiplex PCR; TCRdb's copy has only in-frame clones and leaves some out. The sample includes some 210,000 clones, roughly 94% of them seen just once. Germline values: CDR1 SGHRS, CDR2 YFSETQ. This CDR3 is built from 14 residues. V was clipped by 4 bases and J by 1 base; unmatched bases: 3. The sample comprised peripheral blood. This sequence originates from a man between 25 and 39 years old with acute or convalescent COVID-19. The genes are TRBV5-1 and TRBJ2-3, with 7 bases lining up with TRBD2. The CDR3: CASSGGLGTDTQYF. In nucleotides, the CDR3 is TGCGCCAGCAGCGGCGGACTAGGCACAGATACGCAGTATTTT.